This record concerns one T cell receptor (beta chain) sequence. Its target is not known. A read error may explain this, as a much larger clone is one base away. The entry originates in a study of T cells in Graves' hyperthyroidism and ophthalmopathy. TCR beta CDR3 regions were amplified from RNA. First-round RT-PCR with HTBI primers amplified the TCR CDR3 region. TCRdb processed the multiplex PCR reads anew with MiXCR; each CDR3 protein has one entry. This table holds a few hundred thousand distinct CDR3 sequences, 46% found once. Hyperthyroidism of Graves' type that showed no ophthalmopathy progression within 18 months was stable. Diagnosis relied on clinical symptoms, serum thyroxine and TRAb, thyroid ultrasound and orbital computed tomography. Germline V gives CDR1 SEHNR, CDR2 FQNEAQ (reference sequence). This CDR3 spans 15 amino acids. General study findings and limits: Ophthalmopathy onset followed model prediction by a median about six months.

Sequenced: peripheral blood or thyroid tissue (not recorded which). The chain links TRBV7-9 to TRBJ2-7; 8 bases fit TRBD2. This TCR derives from a young woman with Graves' hyperthyroidism. The DNA of the CDR3 is TGTGTCAGCAGCTTAATAGCTAGCGGGCCGCGGGAGCAGTACTTC. It yields the protein CVSSLIASGPREQYF.